This entry lists 16 T cell receptor beta chains sequenced from one sample in a study of OX40 agonist ivuxolimab in advanced cancers. The method was immunoSEQ multiplex PCR; TCRdb's version includes in-frame clones alone and lacks a portion of them. This table has 100,000 to 150,000 clones, roughly 90% appearing once. This specimen consisted of CD4+ or CD8+ T cells sorted from blood, obtained in a trial of the OX40 agonist ivuxolimab. The receptors stem from an adult with an advanced solid tumor such as melanoma, head and neck, liver or kidney cancer.

The gene calls are TRBV19 and TRBJ2-5, with 8 bases aligning to TRBD1. CDR3 length: 15 amino acids. V was pared by 5 bases and J by 3 bases, with 8 bases of the junction left unmatched. In germline, CDR1 is LNHDA, CDR2 SQIVND (reference sequence). CDR3 loop: CASSGSGTGKETQYF. The CDR3 region has the DNA TGTGCCAGTAGTGGATCCGGGACAGGCAAAGAGACCCAGTACTTC.

The chain carries TRBV14 and TRBJ1-2, with D hard to call. CDR3 size: 13 residues. Germline values: CDR1 SGHDN, CDR2 FVKESK. V lost 1 base, J lost 5 bases, and 8 bases lay in between. The CDR3 DNA sequence: TGTGCCAGCAGCCAAGTACTAAGTTATGGCTACACCTTC. This codes for CASSQVLSYGYTF.

The chain employs TRBV28 and TRBJ1-1, with D possibly matching TRBD1 (5 bases). V lost 5 bases and J 0 bases, leaving 13 bases between the germline ends. The CDR3 contains 15 residues. Germline assignment: CDR1 MDHEN and CDR2 SYDVKM. Here the CDR3 DNA reads TGTGCCAGCAGTGCGGGGGGACTTATGAACACTGAAGCTTTCTTT. It encodes CASSAGGLMNTEAFF.

The chain carries TRBV19 and TRBJ2-1; D is possibly TRBD1 or TRBD2 (6 bases each). The CDR3 spans 15 residues. V was pared by 7 bases and J by 6 bases, with 19 bases between. CDR1 and CDR2 (germline): LNHDA, SQIVND (reference sequence). The CDR3 sequence: CASTRGAGGLNEQFF. CDR3 coding DNA: TGTGCCAGTACCAGGGGAGCGGGCGGGCTCAATGAGCAGTTCTTC.

V usage is TRBV28 and J usage is TRBJ1-2; no definite D call. V was trimmed by 6 bases and J by 1 base, leaving 18 bases between them. Germline CDR1 reads MDHEN; CDR2 reads SYDVKM. The CDR3 spans 16 residues. Here the CDR3 DNA reads TGTGCCAGCAGCCGAGTACGGGGAGGCCTTAACTATGGCTACACCTTC. Translation gives CASSRVRGGLNYGYTF.

The gene calls are TRBV9 and TRBJ2-7; 11 nucleotides match TRBD2. Germline CDR1 reads SGDLS; CDR2 reads YYNGEE. CDR3 size: 15 residues. J lost 2 bases, V lost 3 bases, and 4 bases had no gene match. CDR3 protein: CASSGSGRGPYEQYF. For the CDR3, the DNA is TGTGCCAGCAGCGGTAGCGGGAGGGGGCCCTACGAGCAGTACTTC.

V and J are TRBV28 and TRBJ1-5, with 7 bases fitting TRBD1. CDR3 length: 15 residues. CDR1 MDHEN and CDR2 SYDVKM come from the germline V gene. The J segment lost 0 bases and the V segment lost 7 bases, leaving 6 bases of the junction unmatched. This chain's CDR3 is CASTSNRGSNQPQHF. The CDR3 nucleotides read TGTGCCAGCACCAGTAACAGGGGTAGCAATCAGCCCCAGCATTTT.

The rearrangement joins TRBV15 to TRBJ2-2, with 7 bases fitting TRBD1. CDR3 length: 15 amino acids. V shed 0 bases, J shed 8 bases, and the junction held 6 bases outside the gene matches. Germline V lookup: CDR1 LNHNV, CDR2 YYDKDF (reference sequence). The CDR3 bases are TGTGCCACCAGCAGAGATCTGACAGGGAATGGGGAGCTGTTTTTT. This codes for CATSRDLTGNGELFF.

This clone was seen a single time. The genes are TRBV19 and TRBJ1-3; D possibly corresponds to TRBD1 (5 bases). Germline V gene lookup returns CDR1 LNHDA and CDR2 SQIVND (reference sequence). Trimming pared 9 bases from V and 1 base from J, leaving 7 bases between. CDR3 size: 12 residues. CDR3 coding DNA: TGTGCCAGCAGGGCGTCTGGAAACACCATATATTTT. Translation: CASRASGNTIYF.

This clone was seen just once. The chain combines TRBV4-1 with TRBJ2-3, with TRBD2 matching 11 bases. Germline values: CDR1 MGHRA, CDR2 YSYEKL. The V gene end was trimmed by 0 bases and the J gene end by 6 bases; junction bases not matched to a gene: 8. The CDR3 spans 17 residues. The DNA of the CDR3 is TGCGCCAGCAGCCAAGATCCCCTAGCGGGGGGTACGGATACGCAGTATTTT. Its protein product is CASSQDPLAGGTDTQYF.

The J gene is TRBJ1-1, the V gene TRBV9; perhaps TRBD1 as D (6 bases). The CDR3 runs to 13 residues. Germline CDR1 and CDR2: SGDLS and YYNGEE. V shed 6 bases and J shed 4 bases, with 13 bases lying between them. This CDR3 is CASNKQGGTEAFF. Here the CDR3 DNA reads TGTGCCAGCAACAAACAGGGAGGCACTGAAGCTTTCTTT.

The V call is TRBV5-8, the J call TRBJ2-7; D gene ambiguous. Trimming took off 0 bases at V and 2 bases at J, with 3 bases between the two ends. Per germline, CDR1 SGHTS and CDR2 YDEGEE. This CDR3 has 12 residues. The DNA of the CDR3 is TGTGCCAGCAGCTTGGCCCCCTACGAGCAGTACTTC. This codes for CASSLAPYEQYF.

This chain connects TRBV30 to TRBJ1-2; D uncertain. From germline, CDR1 is GTSNPN and CDR2 SVGIG (reference sequence). V lost 5 bases, J lost 5 bases, and 15 bases lay in between. The CDR3 is 13 amino acids. The CDR3 DNA sequence: TGTGCCTGGGCCCCGAGCAGGTCATATGGCTACACCTTC. This gives the protein CAWAPSRSYGYTF.

The chain links TRBV6-1 to TRBJ1-5, with no clear D. Germline V gene data show CDR1 as MNHNS and CDR2 as SASEGT. V lost 3 bases and J lost 5, with 8 bases in between. CDR3 size: 13 residues. The CDR3 here is CASSEVDDQPQHF. CDR3 DNA: TGTGCCAGCAGTGAGGTGGACGATCAGCCCCAGCATTTT.

The chain is built from TRBV10-3 and TRBJ2-5; 10 bases match TRBD1. CDR1 is ENHRY, CDR2 SYGVKD, per germline. Trimming at V came to 11 bases and at J to 0 bases, leaving 3 bases not matched to a gene. The CDR3 runs 13 residues. CDR3 in DNA: TGTGCCGCCGGGACAGGGGACCAAGAGACCCAGTACTTC. It codes for CAAGTGDQETQYF.

Only a few counts were recorded for this clone. The germline gene is not matched at one end of the junction; a read error may be the cause. The chain joins TRBV11-2 to TRBJ2-7; TRBD2 matches at 12 bases. Per the germline V gene, CDR1 is SGHAT and CDR2 is FQNNGV. The CDR3 contains 12 residues. CDR3 coding DNA: TGTGCCAGCAGCTCACCTAGCGGGAGGGCCCACTTC. Its translation: CASSSPSGRAHF. Using reference TRBV11-2 and TRBJ2-7 for the parts outside the CDR3, the full variable domain is EAGVAQSPRYKIIEKRQSVAFWCNPISGHATLYWYQQILGQGPKLLIQFQNNGVVDDSQLPKDRFSAERLKGVDSTLKIQPAKLEDSAVYLCASSSPSGRAHFGPGTRLTVT.